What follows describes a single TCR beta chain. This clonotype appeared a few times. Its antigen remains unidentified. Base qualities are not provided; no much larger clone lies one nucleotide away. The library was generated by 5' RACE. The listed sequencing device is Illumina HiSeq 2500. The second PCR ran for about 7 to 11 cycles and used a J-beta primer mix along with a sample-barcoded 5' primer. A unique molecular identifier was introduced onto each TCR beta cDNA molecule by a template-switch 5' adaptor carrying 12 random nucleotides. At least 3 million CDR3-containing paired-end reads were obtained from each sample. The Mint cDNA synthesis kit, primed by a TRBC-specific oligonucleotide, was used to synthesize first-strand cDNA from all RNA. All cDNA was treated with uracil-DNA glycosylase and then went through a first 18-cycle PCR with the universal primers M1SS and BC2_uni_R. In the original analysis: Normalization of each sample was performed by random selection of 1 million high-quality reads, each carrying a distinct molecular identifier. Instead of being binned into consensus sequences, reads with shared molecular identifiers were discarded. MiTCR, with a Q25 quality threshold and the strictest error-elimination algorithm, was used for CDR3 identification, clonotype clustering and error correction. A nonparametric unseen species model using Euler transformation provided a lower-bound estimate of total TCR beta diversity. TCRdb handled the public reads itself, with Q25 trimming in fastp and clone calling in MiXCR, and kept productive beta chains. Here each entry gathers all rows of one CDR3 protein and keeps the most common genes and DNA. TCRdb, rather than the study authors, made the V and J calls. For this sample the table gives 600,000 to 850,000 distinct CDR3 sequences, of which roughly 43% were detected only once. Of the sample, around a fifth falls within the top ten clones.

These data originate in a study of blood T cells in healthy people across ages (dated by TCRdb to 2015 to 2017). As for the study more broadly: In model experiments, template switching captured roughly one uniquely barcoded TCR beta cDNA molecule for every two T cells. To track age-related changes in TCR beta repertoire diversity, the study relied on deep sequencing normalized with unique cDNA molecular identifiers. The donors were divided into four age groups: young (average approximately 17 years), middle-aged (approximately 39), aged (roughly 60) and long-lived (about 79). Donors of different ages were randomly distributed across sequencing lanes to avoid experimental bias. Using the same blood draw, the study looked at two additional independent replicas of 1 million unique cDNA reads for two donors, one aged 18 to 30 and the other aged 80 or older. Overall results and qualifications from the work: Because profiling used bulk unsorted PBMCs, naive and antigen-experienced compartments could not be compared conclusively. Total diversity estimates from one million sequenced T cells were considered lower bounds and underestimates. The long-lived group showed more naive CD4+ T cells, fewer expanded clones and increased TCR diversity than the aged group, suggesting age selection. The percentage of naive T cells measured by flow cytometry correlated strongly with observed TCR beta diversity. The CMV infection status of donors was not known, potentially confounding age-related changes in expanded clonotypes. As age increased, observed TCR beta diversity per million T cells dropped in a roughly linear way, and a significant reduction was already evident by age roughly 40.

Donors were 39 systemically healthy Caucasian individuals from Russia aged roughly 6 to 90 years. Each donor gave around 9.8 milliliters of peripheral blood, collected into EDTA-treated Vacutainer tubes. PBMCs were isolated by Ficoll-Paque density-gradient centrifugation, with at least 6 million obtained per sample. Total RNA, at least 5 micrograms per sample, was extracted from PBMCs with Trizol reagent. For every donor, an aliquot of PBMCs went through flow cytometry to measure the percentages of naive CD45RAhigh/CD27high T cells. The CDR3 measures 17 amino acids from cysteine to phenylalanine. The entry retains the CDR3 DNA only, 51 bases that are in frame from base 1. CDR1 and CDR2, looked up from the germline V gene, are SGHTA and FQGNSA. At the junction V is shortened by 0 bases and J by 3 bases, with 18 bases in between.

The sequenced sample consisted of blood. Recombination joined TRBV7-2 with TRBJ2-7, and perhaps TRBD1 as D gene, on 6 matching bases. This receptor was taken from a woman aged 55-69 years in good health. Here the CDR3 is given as CASSLAPGANGDYEQYF. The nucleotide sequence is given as TGTGCCAGCAGCTTAGCCCCAGGGGCCAACGGTGACTACGAGCAGTACTTC.